This T cell receptor beta chain was documented in a study of T-cell reconstitution after alpha-beta-depleted transplantation in children. General observations from the study: About two months after transplant, alpha-beta T cells reportedly came from several hundred expanded graft clones. High day-60 TCRbeta diversity in some patients came from surviving recipient T cells and thymic progenitors. Counts and diversity of T cells one year after transplant came mostly from newly produced T cells.

The V gene's germline CDR1 is SQVTM and CDR2 ANQGSEA. J was trimmed by 0 bases and V by 0 bases; bases with no gene match: 4. The CDR3 contains 16 residues. A TCRbeta library incorporating unique molecular identifiers was prepared. Using its own MiXCR run on the PCR reads, TCRdb lists one record per CDR3 protein. The table lists approximately 250,000 distinct CDR3 sequences, about 25% of them singletons. This clonotype was counted ten times or more. Its antigen is not identified. The rearrangement joins TRBV29-1 to TRBJ2-1; 8 bases fit TRBD2. The starting material was PBMCs, obtained before TCRalphabeta/CD19-depleted stem cell transplant. This receptor was obtained from a girl aged 2 to 10 with Fanconi anemia, due to receive a stem cell transplant. The CDR3 nucleotides are TGCAGCGTTGAAGATCTCAGCGGGAGCTCCTACAATGAGCAGTTCTTC. Translating gives CSVEDLSGSSYNEQFF.